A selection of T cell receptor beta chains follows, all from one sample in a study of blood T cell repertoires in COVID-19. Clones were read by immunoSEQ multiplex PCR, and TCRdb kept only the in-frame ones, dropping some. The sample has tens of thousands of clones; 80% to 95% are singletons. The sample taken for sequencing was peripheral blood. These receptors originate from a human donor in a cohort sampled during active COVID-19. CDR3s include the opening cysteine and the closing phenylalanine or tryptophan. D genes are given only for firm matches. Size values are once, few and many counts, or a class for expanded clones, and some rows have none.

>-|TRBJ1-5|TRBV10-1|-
TGCGCCAGACAGGGTAGCAATCAGCCCCAGCATTTT
CARQGSNQPQHF
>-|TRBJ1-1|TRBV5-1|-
TGCGCCAGCAGCTTGGCCGCGGAAAACACTGAAGCTTTCTTT
CASSLAAENTEAFF
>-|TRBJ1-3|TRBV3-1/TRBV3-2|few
TGTGCCAGCAGCCAAGTCACAGTCGGTGGAAACACCATATATTTT
CASSQVTVGGNTIYF
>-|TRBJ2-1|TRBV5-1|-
TGCGCCAGCAGCTTTGCCCAGGGATACAATGAGCAGTTCTTC
CASSFAQGYNEQFF
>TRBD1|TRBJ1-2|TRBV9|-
TGTGCCAGCAGCGTAGACAGGGGGCTCGTCACCTTC
CASSVDRGLVTF
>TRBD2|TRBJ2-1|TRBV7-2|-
TGTGCCAGCAGCTCGATAGCGGGGGGGCCTAGCAATGAGCAGTTCTTC
CASSSIAGGPSNEQFF
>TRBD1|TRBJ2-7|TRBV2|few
TGTGCCAGCAGTGATTGGACAGGGGGTTACGAGCAGTACTTC
CASSDWTGGYEQYF
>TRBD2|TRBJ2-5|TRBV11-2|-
TGTGCCAGCAGCTTAGATAGCGGGGGGGAAGAGACCCAGTACTTC
CASSLDSGGEETQYF
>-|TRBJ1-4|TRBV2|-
TGTGCCGGGGGCGGTGGGACTAATGAAAAACTGTTTTTT
CAGGGGTNEKLFF
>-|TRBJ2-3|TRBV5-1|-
TGCGCCAGCAGTCCGGGGTCCCCAGGAGATACGCAGTATTTT
CASSPGSPGDTQYF
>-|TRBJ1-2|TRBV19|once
TGTGCCAGTAGTACTCAACAGGGTTATGGCTACACCTTC
CASSTQQGYGYTF
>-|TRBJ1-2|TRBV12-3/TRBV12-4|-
TGTGCCAGCAGTTGGGACACCCATGGCTACACCTTC
CASSWDTHGYTF
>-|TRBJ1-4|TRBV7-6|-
TGTGCCAGCAGCTTATCTTCCCTAGCAACTAATGAAAAACTGTTTTTT
CASSLSSLATNEKLFF
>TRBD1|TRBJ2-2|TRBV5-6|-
TGTGCCAGCAGCCAAGGGACAGATAACACCGGGGAGCTGTTTTTT
CASSQGTDNTGELFF
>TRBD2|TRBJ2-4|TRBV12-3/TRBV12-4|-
TGTGCCAGCAGTCGGGGGGAGAGGAACATTCAGTACTTC
CASSRGERNIQYF
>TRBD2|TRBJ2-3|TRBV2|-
TGTGCCAGCAGCTTCCTCGGGACTAGCGGTAGCACAGATACGCAGTATTTT
CASSFLGTSGSTDTQYF